This TCR beta chain stems from a study of T cells after posttransplantation cyclophosphamide. The repertoire was sequenced with immunoSEQ multiplex PCR; TCRdb's copy has only in-frame clones and lacks some. The data show tens of thousands of clones, 98% seen once. The naive gate required viable CD3+CD4+ or CD3+CD8+ cells with CCR7+CD45RA+CD45RO-CD95-CD27+CD28+ phenotype. Germline assignment: CDR1 LNHNV and CDR2 YYDKDF (reference sequence). V lost 0 bases and J 2 bases, leaving 4 bases between the germline ends. The CDR3 consists of 14 residues. This clone showed up just once. The genes are TRBV15 and TRBJ1-4, with D uncertain. The specimen sequenced was naive CD4+ T cells sorted from PBMCs. This receptor was taken from a man aged 35 to 55 in good health, CMV-negative, and a related stem cell transplant donor. CDR3: CATSRDGTNEKLFF. The CDR3 nucleotides are TGTGCCACCAGCAGAGACGGTACTAATGAAAAACTGTTTTTT. Full variable domain (outside the CDR3, taken from reference TRBV15 and TRBJ1-4): DAMVIQNPRYQVTQFGKPVTLSCSQTLNHNVMYWYQQKSSQAPKLLFHYYDKDFNNEADTPDNFQSRRPNTSFCFLDIRSPGLGDTAMYLCATSRDGTNEKLFFGSGTQLSVL.